The 5 T cell receptor beta chains below come from one sample, sequenced in a study of CD8 T cells in ankylosing spondylitis. Study results and caveats: One TCR beta motif, made up of about 8 highly homologous variants, appeared characteristic of ankylosing spondylitis blood.

TCRdb redid the calling of the 5' RACE reads with MiXCR, one entry per CDR3 protein. The profile covers 470,000 or so distinct CDR3 sequences, with approximately 26% appearing a single time and roughly 0.8% taken by the ten largest. Their recognized antigens are unknown. The sequencing sample was made of blood, either unsorted or a sorted T cell fraction (not recorded which). The receptors derive from a male donor with ankylosing spondylitis.

This clonotype was found a few times. The V and J genes are TRBV20-1 and TRBJ1-2, with unresolved D. The CDR3 sequence is 13 residues long. Germline V gene sequence: CDR1 DFQATT, CDR2 SNEGSKA (reference sequence). V lost 3 bases and J lost 4, with 12 bases in between. The CDR3 loop reads CSASSESGYGYTF. CDR3 DNA sequence: TGCAGTGCTAGTTCAGAAAGTGGCTATGGCTACACCTTC.

This clonotype was seen just once. The gene calls are TRBV5-8 and TRBJ2-1; 7 nucleotides line up with TRBD2. Germline CDR1 and CDR2: SGHTS and YDEGEE. J gave up 1 base and V 4 bases, and 8 bases lay outside the gene matches. CDR3 length equals 16 residues. CDR3 sequence: CASSRRLAASYNEQFF. CDR3 DNA: TGTGCCAGCAGCCGGAGGCTAGCGGCGTCCTACAATGAGCAGTTCTTC.

The chain is built from TRBV2 and TRBJ1-6; maybe TRBD1 (5 bases). Trimming pared 0 bases from V and 5 bases from J, leaving 17 bases between. There are 18 residues in the CDR3. Per germline, CDR1 SNHLY and CDR2 FYNNEI. The CDR3 sequence: CASSEAIWARGDNSPLHF. The CDR3 region has the DNA TGTGCCAGCAGTGAAGCGATCTGGGCAAGGGGAGATAATTCACCCCTCCACTTT.

This clonotype was detected only a few times. CDR3 nucleotides: TGTGCCAGCACTCAGGGGACGCTAACTCCGCAGTATTTT. Amino acid sequence: CASTQGTLTPQYF. The rearrangement joins TRBV6-1 to TRBJ2-3, with a possible D match to TRBD1 (6 bases). Germline assignment: CDR1 MNHNS and CDR2 SASEGT. The V end was cut by 7 bases, the J end by 10 bases, with 18 bases between. The CDR3 runs to 13 residues.

This clonotype was observed many times. The chain combines TRBV29-1 with TRBJ2-1; D gene uncertain. CDR3 length equals 10 residues. With 7 bases removed from V and 10 bases from J, the gap between germline ends came to 11 bases. CDR1 and CDR2 (germline): SQVTM, ANQGSEA. The CDR3 is CSAIEVEQFF. The CDR3, as DNA: TGCAGCGCGATCGAGGTCGAGCAGTTCTTC.